Shown below are 22 T cell receptor beta chains from a single sample sequenced in a study of control samples from healthy donors and cancer patients. Clones were sequenced by immunoSEQ multiplex PCR, and TCRdb holds only the in-frame ones, with some missing. The data show about 40,000 clones, with 90% to 95% seen just once and roughly 3.5% held by the top ten. Sequenced: blood. Receptors originate from a woman between 50 and 59 years old in good health.

Here the CDR3 DNA reads TGTGCCAGCAGTTCCAGGGGAGGAGGTGAAGCTTTCTTT. This sequence encodes CASSSRGGGEAFF. The rearrangement joins TRBV27 to TRBJ1-1; perhaps TRBD1 as D (6 bases). Trimming left V 4 bases short and J 7 bases short, with 13 bases between. CDR3 length: 13 amino acids. Germline lookup yields CDR1 MNHEY and CDR2 SMNVEV (reference sequence).

The chain is built from TRBV11-2 and TRBJ2-3; 10 bases align to TRBD2. Trimming cost V 2 bases and J 1 base; bases outside gene matches: 0. The CDR3 consists of 15 residues. CDR1 SGHAT and CDR2 FQNNGV come from the germline V gene. CDR3 DNA sequence: TGTGCCAGCAGCTTACTAGCGGGGGGCACAGATACGCAGTATTTT. This gives the protein CASSLLAGGTDTQYF.

CDR3 nucleotide sequence: TGTGCCAGCAGCCGGTCGTACGACAGAATTGAAGCTTTCTTT. Translated, it gives CASSRSYDRIEAFF. The chain has TRBV5-6 and TRBJ1-1, with D perhaps TRBD1 (5 bases). Germline V CDR1 and CDR2: SGHDT, YYEEEE. The CDR3 contains 14 residues. Trimming pared 4 bases from V and 7 bases from J, leaving 17 bases between.

This clone was observed a single time. The chain employs TRBV2 and TRBJ1-1, with D perhaps matching TRBD1 (6 bases). Germline V gene data show CDR1 as SNHLY and CDR2 as FYNNEI. The CDR3 spans 14 residues. V shed 6 bases and J shed 5 bases, with 16 bases lying between them. CDR3 loop: CASSERRGGTEAFF. As DNA, the CDR3 is TGTGCCAGCAGCGAGAGGAGGGGGGGGACTGAAGCTTTCTTT.

This clone turned up a few times. The chain carries TRBV5-6 and TRBJ1-1; 7 nucleotides match TRBD1. Germline V gives CDR1 SGHDT, CDR2 YYEEEE. J lost 4 bases, V lost 4 bases, and 10 bases had no gene match. The CDR3 is 15 amino acids. CDR3 nucleotide sequence: TGTGCCAGCAGCCCGGACCAGGGGGACGGCACTGAAGCTTTCTTT. It encodes CASSPDQGDGTEAFF.

This clone was seen just once. The chain has TRBV5-8 and TRBJ1-5; D gene ambiguous. V was shortened by 1 base and J by 6 bases, with 8 bases between the two germline ends. This CDR3 contains 13 residues. The germline V gene has CDR1 SGHTS and CDR2 YDEGEE. In nucleotides, the CDR3 is TGTGCCAGCAGCTTGACAGCTAGTCAGCCCCAGCATTTT. Its translation is CASSLTASQPQHF.

This clone was observed a single time. This chain links TRBV5-1 with TRBJ2-3, with D perhaps matching TRBD1 (5 bases). Between the trimmed V and J ends, which lost 1 base and 1 base, there was a span of 10 bases. The CDR3 extends over 15 amino acids. CDR1 and CDR2 (germline): SGHRS, YFSETQ. The CDR3, as DNA: TGCGCCAGCAGCTTGATAGGGGCGCGCACAGATACGCAGTATTTT. It yields the protein CASSLIGARTDTQYF.

V and J are TRBV6-2 or TRBV6-3 and TRBJ2-1, with TRBD1 matching 7 bases. This CDR3 is built from 16 residues. The V and J ends lost 4 bases and 8 bases, in that order; junction bases with no gene match: 14. Germline V lookup: CDR1 MNHEY, CDR2 SVGEGT. DNA for the CDR3: TGTGCCAGCAGTTCCCCGGGACAGTCAGCTTTGGATGAGCAGTTCTTC. This codes for CASSSPGQSALDEQFF.

V usage is TRBV19 and J usage is TRBJ1-6; D not certain. The germline V gene encodes CDR1 LNHDA and CDR2 SQIVND (reference sequence). The CDR3 spans 14 residues. Trimming removed 7 bases at V and 7 bases at J, with 14 bases between. The CDR3 region has the DNA TGTGCCAGTACCCTTGGGAGGCAAAATTCACCCCTCCACTTT. It specifies CASTLGRQNSPLHF. Combining the CDR3 with reference TRBV19 and TRBJ1-6 gives the whole variable domain DGGITQSPKYLFRKEGQNVTLSCEQNLNHDAMYWYRQDPGQGLRLIYYSQIVNDFQKGDIAEGYSVSREKKESFPLTVTSAQKNPTAFYLCASTLGRQNSPLHFGNGTRLTVT.

The genes are TRBV12-5 and TRBJ2-1, with a possible D match to TRBD1 (5 bases). V gave up 4 bases and J gave up 5 bases, with 12 bases separating them. Germline CDR1 reads LGHNT; CDR2 reads FRNRAP. CDR3 length: 14 amino acids. CDR3: CASGSGRADNEQFF. Written as DNA, the CDR3 is TGTGCTAGTGGTTCCGGCAGGGCCGACAATGAGCAGTTCTTC. Filled out from reference TRBV12-5 and TRBJ2-1, the complete variable domain reads DARVTQTPRHKVTEMGQEVTMRCQPILGHNTVFWYRQTMMQGLELLAYFRNRAPLDDSGMPKDRFSAEMPDATLATLKIQPSEPRDSAVYFCASGSGRADNEQFFGPGTRLTVL.

The chain employs TRBV2 and TRBJ1-5; tentatively, D is TRBD1 (5 bases). Trimming shortened V by 7 bases and J by 4 bases, and 11 bases separated the two germline ends. Germline V gene sequence: CDR1 SNHLY, CDR2 FYNNEI. The length of the CDR3 is 13 residues. CDR3 coding DNA: TGTGCCAGCAATCAGGAGGGGAATCAGCCCCAGCATTTT. Protein: CASNQEGNQPQHF.

This chain uses TRBV9 with TRBJ2-5; the match to TRBD2 covers 16 bases. This CDR3 has 17 amino acids. Losses at the gene ends were 2 bases for V and 2 bases for J; bases not matched to a gene: 3. CDR1 is SGDLS and CDR2 is YYNGEE in the germline V gene. The CDR3 loop reads CASSVLGLAGGQETQYF. CDR3 sequence (DNA): TGTGCCAGCAGCGTCCTGGGACTAGCGGGGGGGCAAGAGACCCAGTACTTC.

The chain couples TRBV2 to TRBJ2-3; D is tentatively TRBD1 or TRBD2 (6 bases each). V was clipped by 6 bases and J by 4 bases, with 11 bases between them. The length of the CDR3 is 13 residues. CDR1 is SNHLY and CDR2 is FYNNEI in the germline V gene. The CDR3 DNA follows: TGTGCCAGCAGGGAGGGGGGCCCAGATACGCAGTATTTT. Its protein product is CASREGGPDTQYF.

V and J are TRBV28 and TRBJ1-2; 8 positions agree with TRBD1. V lost 4 bases and J lost 5; bases outside the gene matches: 9. The CDR3 contains 15 residues. Germline-derived CDR1 and CDR2 are MDHEN and SYDVKM. The CDR3, as DNA: TGTGCCAGCAGTTCGATAGGACAGGGAAGGTATGGCTACACCTTC. This codes for CASSSIGQGRYGYTF.

The rearrangement links TRBV4-2 to TRBJ2-1; 8 nucleotides line up with TRBD2. The CDR3 contains 16 residues. The germline V gene encodes CDR1 LGHNA and CDR2 YNFKEQ. The V gene end was trimmed by 1 base and the J gene end by 10 bases; junction bases not matched to a gene: 12. The CDR3, as DNA: TGTGCCAGCAGCCAAGTCGCCGGGGGGGCCTCTGGGGAGCAGTTCTTC. Its translation is CASSQVAGGASGEQFF.

CDR3: CAWRHGMGPNYGYTF. The CDR3 DNA follows: TGTGCCTGGAGACATGGTATGGGCCCTAACTATGGCTACACCTTC. V and J are TRBV30 and TRBJ1-2; no clear D. Between the trimmed V and J ends, which lost 3 bases and 0 bases, there was a span of 14 bases. The germline V gene encodes CDR1 GTSNPN and CDR2 SVGIG (reference sequence). CDR3 length: 15 amino acids.

This chain links TRBV6-5 with TRBJ1-3; no clear D gene. Germline CDR1 and CDR2: MNHEY and SVGAGI. This CDR3 is 14 amino acids long. V was cut by 6 bases and J by 2 bases, with 11 bases left in between. The CDR3 loop reads CASSRGDPGNTIYF. CDR3 coding DNA: TGTGCCAGCAGCCGCGGCGATCCTGGAAACACCATATATTTT.

The DNA of the CDR3 is TGTGCCACCCGAAGGGGGCCGGGGACAGATACGCAGTATTTT. Translating gives CATRRGPGTDTQYF. The chain is built from TRBV6-5 and TRBJ2-3, with 7 bases fitting TRBD1. Losses at the gene ends were 10 bases for V and 3 bases for J; bases not matched to a gene: 10. The CDR3 is 14 amino acids. Germline CDR1 MNHEY, CDR2 SVGAGI.

CDR3: CASSFHLRPSETQYF. CDR3 sequence (DNA): TGTGCCAGCAGTTTTCACTTGAGACCCTCTGAGACCCAGTACTTC. V usage is TRBV6-2 or TRBV6-3 and J usage is TRBJ2-5; D gene unclear. CDR1 and CDR2 from the germline V gene are MNHEY and SVGEGT. Trimming took 4 bases from V and 5 from J, leaving 17 bases between them. The CDR3 extends over 15 amino acids.

This chain links TRBV12-3 or TRBV12-4 with TRBJ1-5; D unclear. This CDR3 spans 13 amino acids. Trimming removed 6 bases at V and 10 bases at J, with 16 bases between. The CDR3 sequence is CASRTSTEGPQHF. CDR3 nucleotides: TGTGCCAGCAGGACCTCGACGGAGGGACCCCAGCATTTT.

The rearrangement links TRBV4-1 to TRBJ1-5; D remains ambiguous. The CDR3 is made up of 15 amino acids. The V end was cut by 0 bases, the J end by 2 bases, with 8 bases between. Germline CDR1 and CDR2: MGHRA and YSYEKL. This chain's CDR3 is CASSQEGSGNQPQHF. The CDR3 coding sequence is TGCGCCAGCAGCCAAGAGGGCTCTGGCAATCAGCCCCAGCATTTT.

This clone was counted a single time. This sequence joins TRBV7-8 and TRBJ1-2; possibly TRBD1 for D (6 bases). Per the germline V gene, CDR1 is SGHVS and CDR2 is FQNEAQ. The CDR3 runs to 16 residues. Trimming cost V 5 bases and J 0 bases, with 16 bases left between them. The CDR3 DNA is TGTGCCAGCAGCGTCGCAAGGACAGCGGCTAACTATGGCTACACCTTC. This gives the protein CASSVARTAANYGYTF. Full variable domain (outside the CDR3, taken from reference TRBV7-8 and TRBJ1-2): GAGVSQSPRYKVAKRGQDVALRCDPISGHVSLFWYQQALGQGPEFLTYFQNEAQLDKSGLPSDRFFAERPEGSVSTLKIQRTQQEDSAVYLCASSVARTAANYGYTFGSGTRLTVV.